This T cell receptor (beta chain) is drawn from a study of T cell responses to AZD1222 COVID-19 vaccine. The method was immunoSEQ multiplex PCR; TCRdb's version includes in-frame clones alone and lacks a portion of them. Among 68,000 or so clones listed, around 80% were seen once. Study-level findings and limits: When two AZD1222 doses had been given, Spike-specific TCR breadth and depth rose. Repertoire collection took place solely once the T cell response had peaked.

Of note for this clone: Its antigen is as yet unknown.

The starting material was peripheral blood, obtained on day 0 of AZD1222 vaccination. The sequence was collected from an adult in good health.

The DNA of the CDR3 is TGTGCCAGTAGTATAGTAAGCGGGGGGTCCTACAATGAGCAGTTCTTC. This encodes CASSIVSGGSYNEQFF. The chain recombines TRBV19 with TRBJ2-1; the match to TRBD2 covers 9 bases. CDR1 is LNHDA and CDR2 is SQIVND in the germline V gene (reference sequence). V shed 1 base and J 1 base; nucleotides not matched to a gene: 2. The CDR3 contains 16 residues.